This T cell receptor beta chain was recorded in a study of shared clonotypes between healthy human individuals. The CDR3 length is 16 residues. CDR1 and CDR2 from the germline V gene are LGHNT and FRNRAP. V shed 3 bases and J shed 8 bases, with 22 bases lying between them. The repertoire was sequenced with immunoSEQ multiplex PCR; TCRdb's copy has only in-frame clones and lacks some. The data show hundreds of thousands of clones, 90% to 97% seen once. The naive CD8 population came from CD45RO-negative cells selected for CCR7, without terminally differentiated effector memory CD45RA+ cells. The chain is built from TRBV12-5 and TRBJ1-2, with D possibly matching TRBD1 (5 bases). The sequence was obtained from a woman in her 30s in good health. What was sequenced was naive CD8+ T cells sorted from blood. Here the CDR3 DNA reads TGTGCTAGTGGTTTTGGGGACCGACATTTGGAGAGAGGCTACACCTTC. Amino acids: CASGFGDRHLERGYTF.